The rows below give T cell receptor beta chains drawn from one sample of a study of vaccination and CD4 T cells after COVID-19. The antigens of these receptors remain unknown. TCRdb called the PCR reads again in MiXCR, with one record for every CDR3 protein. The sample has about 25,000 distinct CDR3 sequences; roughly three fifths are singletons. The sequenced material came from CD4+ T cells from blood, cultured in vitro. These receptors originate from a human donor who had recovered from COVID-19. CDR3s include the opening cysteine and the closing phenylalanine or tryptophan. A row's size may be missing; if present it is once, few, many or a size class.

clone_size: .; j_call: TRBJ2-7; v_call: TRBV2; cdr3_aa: CASKPQTSYEQYF
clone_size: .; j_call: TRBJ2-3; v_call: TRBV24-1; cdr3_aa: CATSQPSLRSGTDTQYF
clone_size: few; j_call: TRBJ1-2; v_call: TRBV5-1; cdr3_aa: CASSLDGAPVVGYTF
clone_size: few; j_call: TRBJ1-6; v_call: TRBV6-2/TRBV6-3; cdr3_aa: CASSYATGGLYNSPLHF
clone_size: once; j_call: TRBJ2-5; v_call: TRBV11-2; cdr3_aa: CASTQRASGRGETQYF
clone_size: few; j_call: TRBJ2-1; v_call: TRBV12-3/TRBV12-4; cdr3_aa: CASSLIRGIEQFF
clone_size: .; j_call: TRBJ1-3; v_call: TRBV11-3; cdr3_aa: CASSPSRGNTIYF
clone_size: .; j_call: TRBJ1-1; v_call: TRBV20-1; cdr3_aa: CSAARANTEAFF
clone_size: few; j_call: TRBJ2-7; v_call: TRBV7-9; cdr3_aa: CASSLTGYEQYF
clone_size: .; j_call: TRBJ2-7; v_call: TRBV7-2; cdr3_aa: CASSLREAGYEQYF
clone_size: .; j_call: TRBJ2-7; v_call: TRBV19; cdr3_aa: CASSRQGDEQYF
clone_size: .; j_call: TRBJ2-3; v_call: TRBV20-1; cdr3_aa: CSAGRGATDTQYF
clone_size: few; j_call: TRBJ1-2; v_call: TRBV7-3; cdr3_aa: CASRLNDRGHGYTF
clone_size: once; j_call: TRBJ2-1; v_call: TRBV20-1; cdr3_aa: CSAARLAGGPRNEQFF
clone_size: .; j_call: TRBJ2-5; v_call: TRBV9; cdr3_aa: CASSVEGRAQTQYF
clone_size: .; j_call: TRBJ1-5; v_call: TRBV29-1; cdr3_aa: CSVAGDGNQPQHF
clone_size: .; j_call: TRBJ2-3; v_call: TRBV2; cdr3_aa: CASSGATDTQYF
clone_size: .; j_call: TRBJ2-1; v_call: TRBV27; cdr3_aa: CASSFLQGWSEQFF
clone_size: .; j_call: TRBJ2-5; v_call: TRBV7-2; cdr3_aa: CASSGTLQETQYF
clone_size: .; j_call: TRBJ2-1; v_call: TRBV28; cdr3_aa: CASSINYNEQFF
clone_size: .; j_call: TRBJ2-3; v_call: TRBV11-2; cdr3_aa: CASSLDLGDTQYF
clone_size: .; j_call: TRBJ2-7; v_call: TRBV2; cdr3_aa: CASRDRIRDEQYF
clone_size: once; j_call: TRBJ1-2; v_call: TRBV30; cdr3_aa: CAWKTVYGYTF
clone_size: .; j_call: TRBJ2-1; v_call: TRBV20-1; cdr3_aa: CSASSGSGRYTYNEQFF
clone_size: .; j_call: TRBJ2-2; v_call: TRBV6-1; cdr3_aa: CASIPPGGGELFF
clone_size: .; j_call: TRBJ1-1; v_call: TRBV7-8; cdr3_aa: CASSAPGTPTTEAFF
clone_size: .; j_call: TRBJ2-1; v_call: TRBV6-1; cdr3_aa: CASRTSVEQFF
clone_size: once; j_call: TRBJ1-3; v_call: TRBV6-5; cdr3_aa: CASSYTVSSSGNTIYF
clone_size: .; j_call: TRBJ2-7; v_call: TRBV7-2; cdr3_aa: CASSLLAGGREQYF
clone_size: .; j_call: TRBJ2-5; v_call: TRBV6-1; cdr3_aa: CASRSLAGGGETQYF
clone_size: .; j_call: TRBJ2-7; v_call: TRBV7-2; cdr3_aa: CASSLSEAGLAWQYF
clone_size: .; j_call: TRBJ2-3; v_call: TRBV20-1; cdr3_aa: CSAPSPASGRGDTQYF
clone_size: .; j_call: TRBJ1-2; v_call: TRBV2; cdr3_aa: CASRGVNYGYTF
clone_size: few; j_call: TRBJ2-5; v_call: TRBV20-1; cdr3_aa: CSARDHGTLEKETQYF
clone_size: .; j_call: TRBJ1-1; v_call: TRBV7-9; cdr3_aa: CASSGTGGTEAFF
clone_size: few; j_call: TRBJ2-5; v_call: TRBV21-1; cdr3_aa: CASSRGLYQETQYF
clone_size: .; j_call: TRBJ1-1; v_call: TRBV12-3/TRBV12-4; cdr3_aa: CASSLPGRWAEAFF
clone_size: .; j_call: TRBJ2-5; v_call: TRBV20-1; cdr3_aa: CSAPTQSGTSGFETQYF
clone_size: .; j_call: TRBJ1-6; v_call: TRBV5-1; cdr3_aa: CASSLGRTENSPLHF
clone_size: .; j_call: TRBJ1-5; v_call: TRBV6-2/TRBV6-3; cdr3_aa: CASSSRTDLTPQHF
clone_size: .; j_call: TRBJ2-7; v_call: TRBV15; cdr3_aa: CATSPSRATYEQYF
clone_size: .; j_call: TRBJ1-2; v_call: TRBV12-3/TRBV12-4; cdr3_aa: CASSFAMRGYTF
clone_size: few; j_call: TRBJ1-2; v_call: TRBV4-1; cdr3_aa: CASSNPSNYGYTF
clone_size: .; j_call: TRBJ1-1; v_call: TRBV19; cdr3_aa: CASRPRWGTEAFF
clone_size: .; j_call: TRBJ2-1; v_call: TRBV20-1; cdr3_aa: CSAREQGFGNEQFF
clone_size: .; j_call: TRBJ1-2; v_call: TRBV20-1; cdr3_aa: CSARGRGAGYGYTF
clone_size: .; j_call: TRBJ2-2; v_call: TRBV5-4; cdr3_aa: CASSLKGRSGRGGELFF
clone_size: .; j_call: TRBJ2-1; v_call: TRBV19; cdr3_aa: CASSLRTSGNNEQFF
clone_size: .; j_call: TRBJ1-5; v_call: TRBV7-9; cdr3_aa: CASSFSGNQPQHF
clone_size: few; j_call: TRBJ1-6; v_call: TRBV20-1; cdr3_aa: CSARDAGTGIRVLHF
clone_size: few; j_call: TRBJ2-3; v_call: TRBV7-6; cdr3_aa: CASSPGLGRTDTQYF
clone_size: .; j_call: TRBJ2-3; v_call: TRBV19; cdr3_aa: CASRDRGTDTQYF
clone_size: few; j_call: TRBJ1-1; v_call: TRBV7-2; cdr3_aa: CASSLESRTEAFF
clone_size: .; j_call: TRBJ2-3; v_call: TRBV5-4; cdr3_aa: CASRPGSTTDTQYF
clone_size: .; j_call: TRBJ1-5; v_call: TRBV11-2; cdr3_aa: CASSGTNQPQHF